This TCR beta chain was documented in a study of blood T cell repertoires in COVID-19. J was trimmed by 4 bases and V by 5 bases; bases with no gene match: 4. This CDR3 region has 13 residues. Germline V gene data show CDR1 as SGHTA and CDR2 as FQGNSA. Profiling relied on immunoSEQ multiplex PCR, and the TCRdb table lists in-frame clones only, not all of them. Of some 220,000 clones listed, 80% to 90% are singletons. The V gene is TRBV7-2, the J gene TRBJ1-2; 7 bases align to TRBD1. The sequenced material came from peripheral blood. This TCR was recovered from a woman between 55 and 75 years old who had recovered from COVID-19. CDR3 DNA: TGTGCCAGCAGCAGAGGGGGCACCTATGGCTACACCTTC. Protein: CASSRGGTYGYTF.